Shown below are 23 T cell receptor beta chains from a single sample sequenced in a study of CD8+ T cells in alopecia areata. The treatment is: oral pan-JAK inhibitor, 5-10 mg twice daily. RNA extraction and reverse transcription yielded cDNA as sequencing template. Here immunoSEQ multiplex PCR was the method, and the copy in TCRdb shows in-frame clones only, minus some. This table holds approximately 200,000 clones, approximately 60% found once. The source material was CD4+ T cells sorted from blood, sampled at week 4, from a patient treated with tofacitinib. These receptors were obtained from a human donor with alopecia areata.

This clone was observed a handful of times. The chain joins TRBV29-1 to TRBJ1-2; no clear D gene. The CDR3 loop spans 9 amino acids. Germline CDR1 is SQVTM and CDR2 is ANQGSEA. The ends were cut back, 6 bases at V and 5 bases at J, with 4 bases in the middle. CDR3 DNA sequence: TGCAGCGTCGCATATGGCTACACCTTC. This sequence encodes CSVAYGYTF.

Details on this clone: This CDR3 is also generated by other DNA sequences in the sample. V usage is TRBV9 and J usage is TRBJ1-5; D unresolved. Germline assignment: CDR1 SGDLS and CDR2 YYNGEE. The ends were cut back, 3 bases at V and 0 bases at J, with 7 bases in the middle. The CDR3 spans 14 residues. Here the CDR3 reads CASSAGISNQPQHF. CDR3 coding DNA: TGTGCCAGCAGCGCCGGGATTAGCAATCAGCCCCAGCATTTT.

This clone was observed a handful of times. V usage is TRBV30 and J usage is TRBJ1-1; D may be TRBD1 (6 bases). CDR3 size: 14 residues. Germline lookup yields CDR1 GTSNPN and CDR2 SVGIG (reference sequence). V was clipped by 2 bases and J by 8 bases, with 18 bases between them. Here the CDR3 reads CAWSSEDWTAEAFF. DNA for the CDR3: TGTGCCTGGAGTAGCGAGGACTGGACAGCGGAAGCTTTCTTT. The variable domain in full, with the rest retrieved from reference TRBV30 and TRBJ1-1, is SQTIHQWPATLVQPVGSPLSLECTVEGTSNPNLYWYRQAAGRGLQLLFYSVGIGQISSEVPQNLSASRPQDRQFILSSKKLLLSDSGFYLCAWSSEDWTAEAFFGQGTRLTVV.

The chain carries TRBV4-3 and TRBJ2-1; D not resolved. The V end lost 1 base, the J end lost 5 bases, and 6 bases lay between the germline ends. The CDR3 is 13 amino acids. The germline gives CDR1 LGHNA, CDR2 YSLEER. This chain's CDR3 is CASSQGLDNEQFF. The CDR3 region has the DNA TGCGCCAGCAGCCAAGGTTTGGACAATGAGCAGTTCTTC.

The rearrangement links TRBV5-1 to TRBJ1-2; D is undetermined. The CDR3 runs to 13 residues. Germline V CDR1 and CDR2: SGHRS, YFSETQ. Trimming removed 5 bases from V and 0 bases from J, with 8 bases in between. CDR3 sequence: CASSSSPNYGYTF. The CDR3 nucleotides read TGCGCCAGCAGTTCCAGTCCTAACTATGGCTACACCTTC. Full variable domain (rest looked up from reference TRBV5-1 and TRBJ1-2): KAGVTQTPRYLIKTRGQQVTLSCSPISGHRSVSWYQQTPGQGLQFLFEYFSETQRNKGNFPGRFSGRQFSNSRSEMNVSTLELGDSALYLCASSSSPNYGYTFGSGTRLTVV.

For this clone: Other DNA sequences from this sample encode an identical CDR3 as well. The CDR3 loop is CASSGQGETQYF. The DNA of the CDR3 is TGTGCCAGCAGTGGCCAGGGAGAGACCCAGTACTTC. This rearrangement joins TRBV2 to TRBJ2-5; possible D gene TRBD1, 5 bases. Trimming cost V 4 bases and J 4 bases, with 7 bases left between them. This CDR3 is built from 12 residues. Germline CDR1 reads SNHLY; CDR2 reads FYNNEI.

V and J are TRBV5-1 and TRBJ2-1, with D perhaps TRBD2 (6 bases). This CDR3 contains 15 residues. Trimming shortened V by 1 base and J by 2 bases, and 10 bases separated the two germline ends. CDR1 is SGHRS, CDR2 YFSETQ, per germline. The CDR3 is CASSLLSGAYNEQFF. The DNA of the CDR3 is TGCGCCAGCAGCTTGCTTAGCGGCGCCTACAATGAGCAGTTCTTC.

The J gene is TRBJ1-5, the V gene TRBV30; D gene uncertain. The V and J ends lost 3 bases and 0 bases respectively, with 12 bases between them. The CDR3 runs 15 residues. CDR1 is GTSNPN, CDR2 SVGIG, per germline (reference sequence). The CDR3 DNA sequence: TGTGCCTGGAGGGGAGGAGAAGGTAGCAATCAGCCCCAGCATTTT. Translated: CAWRGGEGSNQPQHF.

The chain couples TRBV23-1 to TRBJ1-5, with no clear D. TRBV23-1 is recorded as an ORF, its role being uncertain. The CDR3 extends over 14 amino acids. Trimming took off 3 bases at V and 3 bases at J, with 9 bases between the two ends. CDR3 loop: CASSHLGNNQPQHF. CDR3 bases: TGCGCCAGCAGTCATCTAGGGAACAATCAGCCCCAGCATTTT.

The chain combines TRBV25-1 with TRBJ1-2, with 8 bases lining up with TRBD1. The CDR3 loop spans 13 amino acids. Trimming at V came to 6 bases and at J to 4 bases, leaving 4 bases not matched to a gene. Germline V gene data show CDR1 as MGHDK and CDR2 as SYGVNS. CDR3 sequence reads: CASSDGQGYGYTF. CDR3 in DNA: TGTGCCAGCAGCGACGGACAGGGCTATGGCTACACCTTC.

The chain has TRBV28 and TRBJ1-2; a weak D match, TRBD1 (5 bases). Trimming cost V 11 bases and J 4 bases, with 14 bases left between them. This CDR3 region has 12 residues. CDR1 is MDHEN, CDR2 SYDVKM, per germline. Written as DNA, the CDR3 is TGTGCCGCCTCACCCAGGGTCTATGGCTACACCTTC. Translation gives CAASPRVYGYTF.

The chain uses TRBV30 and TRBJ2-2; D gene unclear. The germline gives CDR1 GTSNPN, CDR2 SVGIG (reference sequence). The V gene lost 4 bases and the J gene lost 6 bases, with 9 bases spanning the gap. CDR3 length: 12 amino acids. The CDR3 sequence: CAWNFPAGELFF. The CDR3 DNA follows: TGTGCCTGGAACTTCCCGGCCGGGGAGCTGTTTTTT.

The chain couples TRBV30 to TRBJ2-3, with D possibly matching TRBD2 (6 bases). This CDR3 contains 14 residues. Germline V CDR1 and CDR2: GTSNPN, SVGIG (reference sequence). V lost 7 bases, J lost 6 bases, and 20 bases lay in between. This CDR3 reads CASAWTAGGDTQYF. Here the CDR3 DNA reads TGTGCCTCCGCCTGGACTGCTGGAGGGGATACGCAGTATTTT.

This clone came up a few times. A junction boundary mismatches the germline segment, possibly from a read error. The CDR3: CASSAAFTGELFF. DNA of the CDR3: TGTGCTAGCAGCGCGGCCTTCACCGGGGAGCTGTTTTTT. The chain combines TRBV7-9 with TRBJ2-2; D is ambiguous. The CDR3 has 13 amino acids. The germline V gene encodes CDR1 SEHNR and CDR2 FQNEAQ (reference sequence).

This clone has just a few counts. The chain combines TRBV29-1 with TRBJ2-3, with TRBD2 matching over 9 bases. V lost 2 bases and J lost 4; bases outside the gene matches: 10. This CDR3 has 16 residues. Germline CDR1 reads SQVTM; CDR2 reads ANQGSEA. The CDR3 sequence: CSVETGAAGGSDTQYF. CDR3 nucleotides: TGCAGCGTTGAAACCGGGGCAGCGGGGGGTTCAGATACGCAGTATTTT.

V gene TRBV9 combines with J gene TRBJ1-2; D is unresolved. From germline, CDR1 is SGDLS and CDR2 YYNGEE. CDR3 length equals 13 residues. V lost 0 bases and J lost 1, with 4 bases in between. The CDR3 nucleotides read TGTGCCAGCAGCGTAGACAGTAACTATGGCTACACCTTC. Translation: CASSVDSNYGYTF.

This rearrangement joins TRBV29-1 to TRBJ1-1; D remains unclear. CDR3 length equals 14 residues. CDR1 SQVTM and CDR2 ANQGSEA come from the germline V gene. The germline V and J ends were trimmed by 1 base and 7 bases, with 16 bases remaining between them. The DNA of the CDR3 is TGCAGCGTTGAAGTTCATGCCGGTAAAGATGAAGCTTTCTTT. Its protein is CSVEVHAGKDEAFF. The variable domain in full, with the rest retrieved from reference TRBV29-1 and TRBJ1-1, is SAVISQKPSRDICQRGTSLTIQCQVDSQVTMMFWYRQQPGQSLTLIATANQGSEATYESGFVIDKFPISRPNLTFSTLTVSNMSPEDSSIYLCSVEVHAGKDEAFFGQGTRLTVV.

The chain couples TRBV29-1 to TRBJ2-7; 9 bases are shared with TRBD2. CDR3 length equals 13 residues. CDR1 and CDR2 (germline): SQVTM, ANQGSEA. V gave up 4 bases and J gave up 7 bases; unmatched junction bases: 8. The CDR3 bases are TGCAGCGTTGTGGGCCTAGCGGGGCGTGAGCAGTACTTC. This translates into CSVVGLAGREQYF.

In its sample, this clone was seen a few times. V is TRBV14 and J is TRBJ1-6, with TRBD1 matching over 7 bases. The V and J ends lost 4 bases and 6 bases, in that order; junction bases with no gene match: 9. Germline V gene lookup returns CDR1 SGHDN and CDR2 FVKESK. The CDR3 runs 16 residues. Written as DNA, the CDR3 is TGTGCCAGCAGCCGACGCCCGGGACAGACTAATTCACCCCTCCACTTT. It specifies CASSRRPGQTNSPLHF.

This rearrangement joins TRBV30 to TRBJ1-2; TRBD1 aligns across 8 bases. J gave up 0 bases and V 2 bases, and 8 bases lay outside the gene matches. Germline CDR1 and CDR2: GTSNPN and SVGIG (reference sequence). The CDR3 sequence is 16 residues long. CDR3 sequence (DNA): TGTGCCTGGAGTCCCGGGACAGGACAAGCTAACTATGGCTACACCTTC. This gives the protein CAWSPGTGQANYGYTF.

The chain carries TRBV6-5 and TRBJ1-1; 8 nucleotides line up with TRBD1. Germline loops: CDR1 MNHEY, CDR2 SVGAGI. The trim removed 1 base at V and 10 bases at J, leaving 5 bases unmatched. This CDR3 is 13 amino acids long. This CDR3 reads CASSYFPGQGAFF. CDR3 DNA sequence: TGTGCCAGCAGTTACTTTCCCGGACAGGGAGCTTTCTTT.

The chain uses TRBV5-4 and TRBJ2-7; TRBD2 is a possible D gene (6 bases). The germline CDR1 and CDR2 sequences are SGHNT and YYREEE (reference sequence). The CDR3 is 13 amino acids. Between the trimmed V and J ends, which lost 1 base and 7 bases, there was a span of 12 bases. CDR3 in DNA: TGTGCCAGCAGCTTGTTCAGGGAGGAAGAGCAGTACTTC. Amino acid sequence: CASSLFREEEQYF.

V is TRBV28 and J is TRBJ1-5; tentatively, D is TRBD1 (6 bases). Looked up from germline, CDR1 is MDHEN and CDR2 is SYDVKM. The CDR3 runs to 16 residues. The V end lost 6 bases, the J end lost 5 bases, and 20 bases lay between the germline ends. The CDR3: CASRPTGIFLHQPQHF. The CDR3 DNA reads TGTGCCAGCAGACCCACAGGGATCTTTTTGCATCAGCCCCAGCATTTT.